The 32 T cell receptor beta chains listed next were all sequenced from one sample in a study of identifying expanded T cells in peripheral blood. Sequenced by immunoSEQ multiplex PCR; TCRdb stores in-frame clones only, minus some. The sample carries 55,000 to 60,000 clones, roughly nine tenths recorded once. The sequenced material came from blood. The origin of the receptors is a person aged 18-70 years in good health.

The DNA for the CDR3 is TGTGCCAGTAGTACCACACATACTGGGGCCTATGGCTACACCTTC. Encoded protein: CASSTTHTGAYGYTF. The chain has TRBV19 and TRBJ1-2, with TRBD1 as a possible D gene (5 bases). Trimming left V 4 bases short and J 4 bases short, with 16 bases between. This CDR3 has 15 residues. Germline CDR1 and CDR2: LNHDA and SQIVND (reference sequence).

The V call is TRBV6-6, the J call TRBJ2-7, with a weak D call TRBD2 (6 bases). The CDR3 has 15 amino acids. From germline, CDR1 is MNHNY and CDR2 SVGAGI (reference sequence). V lost 5 bases to trimming and J lost 0 bases, with 14 bases between them. This CDR3 reads CASSRGTDDSYEQYF. The CDR3 DNA is TGTGCCAGCAGTCGCGGGACTGATGACTCCTACGAGCAGTACTTC.

The rearrangement uses TRBV5-1 and TRBJ2-3; 11 bases match TRBD2. J lost 4 bases, V lost 2 bases, and 3 bases had no gene match. The CDR3 has 15 residues. Germline V gene sequence: CDR1 SGHRS, CDR2 YFSETQ. CDR3: CASSFSLAGADTQYF. As DNA, the CDR3 is TGCGCCAGCAGCTTTTCACTAGCGGGAGCAGATACGCAGTATTTT.

This clone appeared once. The DNA for the CDR3 is TGTGCTAGTGGTGCGTTCCTGAGAAACGTTAAAAATGAGCAGTTCTTC. This encodes CASGAFLRNVKNEQFF. The V call is TRBV12-5, the J call TRBJ2-1; D ambiguous. V lost 5 bases to trimming and J lost 7 bases, with 21 bases between them. CDR1 and CDR2 from the germline V gene are LGHNT and FRNRAP. This CDR3 has 16 amino acids.

The chain links TRBV10-2 to TRBJ2-7; 9 nucleotides line up with TRBD2. CDR1 is WSHSY, CDR2 SAAADI, per germline. The CDR3 extends over 16 amino acids. V was clipped by 8 bases and J by 3 bases; unmatched bases: 14. The CDR3 DNA follows: TGCGCCAGCCGCCAGACTCTGACTAGCGGCCTCTACGAGCAGTACTTC. This encodes CASRQTLTSGLYEQYF.

The genes are TRBV19 and TRBJ1-4; 7 bases match TRBD1. Germline V gene sequence: CDR1 LNHDA, CDR2 SQIVND (reference sequence). The J segment lost 5 bases and the V segment lost 1 base, leaving 4 bases of the junction unmatched. The CDR3 consists of 15 residues. CDR3 nucleotides: TGTGCCAGTAGTATAGGGGCAGGGGGAAATGAAAAACTGTTTTTT. Its protein is CASSIGAGGNEKLFF.

The chain links TRBV12-5 to TRBJ1-2; 7 bases match TRBD1. Germline CDR1 and CDR2: LGHNT and FRNRAP. The CDR3 sequence is 13 residues long. The V and J ends lost 6 bases and 4 bases, in that order; junction bases with no gene match: 5. The CDR3 coding sequence is TGTGCTAGTGGCTCTCGACAGGGCTATGGCTACACCTTC. Encoded protein: CASGSRQGYGYTF. The entire variable domain, with the rest obtained from reference TRBV12-5 and TRBJ1-2, is as follows: DARVTQTPRHKVTEMGQEVTMRCQPILGHNTVFWYRQTMMQGLELLAYFRNRAPLDDSGMPKDRFSAEMPDATLATLKIQPSEPRDSAVYFCASGSRQGYGYTFGSGTRLTVV.

The CDR3 nucleotides read TGTGCCAGCAGACGCCAACCGGGACCTCTAAGCATTGACACTTATTCACCCCTCCACTTT. Translated: CASRRQPGPLSIDTYSPLHF. The chain employs TRBV27 and TRBJ1-6; tentative D call: TRBD1 (5 bases). V lost 6 bases and J lost 8, with 32 bases in between. Germline V gives CDR1 MNHEY, CDR2 SMNVEV (reference sequence). The CDR3 is 20 amino acids.

In DNA, the CDR3 is TGTGCCAGCAGCTTTTCTGAATACTCCTACGAGCAGTACTTC. As protein: CASSFSEYSYEQYF. This chain connects TRBV11-2 to TRBJ2-7; no definite D call. The CDR3 consists of 14 residues. V dropped 3 bases and J dropped 0 bases, with 9 bases sitting between them. The V gene's germline CDR1 is SGHAT and CDR2 FQNNGV.

The rearrangement uses TRBV30 and TRBJ2-7, with a possible D match to TRBD1 (5 bases). Germline values: CDR1 GTSNPN, CDR2 SVGIG (reference sequence). V lost 4 bases to trimming and J lost 5 bases, with 15 bases between them. The length of the CDR3 is 13 residues. The CDR3 bases are TGTGCCTGGAAGGTTAGGGGTTCCAACGAGCAGTACTTC. Residues: CAWKVRGSNEQYF.

V gene TRBV2 combines with J gene TRBJ1-4; 11 bases match TRBD1. V shed 6 bases and J 8 bases; nucleotides not matched to a gene: 8. CDR1 SNHLY and CDR2 FYNNEI come from the germline V gene. This CDR3 has 15 amino acids. CDR3 nucleotides: TGTGCCAGCAGATCTTCGGGACAGGGGGAGGAAAAACTGTTTTTT. Its translation is CASRSSGQGEEKLFF.

The chain has TRBV7-3 and TRBJ2-3, with D possibly matching TRBD2 (5 bases). The CDR3 is 15 amino acids. V was pared by 5 bases and J by 0 bases, with 12 bases between. Per the germline V gene, CDR1 is SGHTA and CDR2 is FQGTGA. This CDR3 reads CASSRGLTSTDTQYF. In DNA form, the CDR3 reads TGTGCCAGCAGCCGCGGACTGACTAGCACAGATACGCAGTATTTT.

V is TRBV5-6 and J is TRBJ2-5; 11 bases line up with TRBD2. V lost 2 bases and J lost 4; bases outside the gene matches: 4. There are 15 residues in the CDR3. Germline CDR1 and CDR2: SGHDT and YYEEEE. The CDR3 region is CASSFKTSGAETQYF. In DNA form, the CDR3 reads TGTGCCAGCAGCTTCAAGACTAGCGGGGCAGAGACCCAGTACTTC.

The chain joins TRBV7-2 to TRBJ2-1; perhaps TRBD2 as D (5 bases). The CDR3 covers 16 residues. Trimming removed 5 bases at V and 9 bases at J, with 23 bases between. Germline values: CDR1 SGHTA, CDR2 FQGNSA. This CDR3 reads CASSLAYPFLGSEQFF. The CDR3 DNA is TGTGCCAGCAGCCTTGCTTATCCCTTCTTAGGGAGTGAGCAGTTCTTC.

The rearrangement uses TRBV10-3 and TRBJ2-3; perhaps TRBD2 as D (6 bases). This CDR3 spans 15 amino acids. Trimming removed 2 bases at V and 2 bases at J, with 11 bases between. Germline-derived CDR1 and CDR2 are ENHRY and SYGVKD. This chain's CDR3 is CAISETGEITDTQYF. The CDR3 region has the DNA TGTGCCATCAGTGAGACGGGGGAAATCACAGATACGCAGTATTTT.

The chain links TRBV6-1 to TRBJ2-3; no clear D gene. Looked up from germline, CDR1 is MNHNS and CDR2 is SASEGT. The CDR3 spans 14 residues. Trimming shortened V by 4 bases and J by 2 bases, and 10 bases separated the two germline ends. CDR3 protein: CASSASWSTDTQYF. CDR3 coding DNA: TGTGCCAGCAGTGCTTCGTGGTCCACAGATACGCAGTATTTT.

The J gene is TRBJ1-2, the V gene TRBV2; 7 positions match TRBD1. Trimming cost V 4 bases and J 4 bases; bases outside gene matches: 6. This CDR3 contains 14 residues. CDR1 and CDR2 (germline): SNHLY, FYNNEI. CDR3 amino acids: CASSVVAGGYGYTF. Here the CDR3 DNA reads TGTGCCAGCAGTGTAGTGGCAGGGGGCTATGGCTACACCTTC.

The chain links TRBV7-2 to TRBJ1-2; unclear D gene. The V end was cut by 5 bases, the J end by 5 bases, with 12 bases between. The CDR3 loop spans 13 amino acids. The germline V gene has CDR1 SGHTA and CDR2 FQGNSA. In nucleotides, the CDR3 is TGTGCCAGCAGCCTTAGGCGCACTTATGGCTACACCTTC. It specifies CASSLRRTYGYTF.

The genes are TRBV6-5 and TRBJ1-2; 9 bases agree with TRBD1. This CDR3 contains 13 residues. V shed 6 bases, J shed 7 bases, and the junction held 6 bases outside the gene matches. Germline values: CDR1 MNHEY, CDR2 SVGAGI. The CDR3 loop is CASRGQGTSGYTF. The DNA of the CDR3 is TGTGCCAGCAGGGGACAGGGCACAAGTGGCTACACCTTC.

The chain uses TRBV7-2 and TRBJ2-5; 7 bases line up with TRBD2. Germline V gene sequence: CDR1 SGHTA, CDR2 FQGNSA. With 3 bases clipped from V and 2 bases from J, the junction kept 6 bases outside the gene matches. The CDR3 covers 15 residues. The CDR3 DNA follows: TGTGCCAGCAGCTTGTGGCTAGCGGTTCAAGAGACCCAGTACTTC. Protein: CASSLWLAVQETQYF. Looking up the rest from reference TRBV7-2 and TRBJ2-5 gives the full variable domain: GAGVSQSPSNKVTEKGKDVELRCDPISGHTALYWYRQSLGQGLEFLIYFQGNSAPDKSGLPSDRFSAERTGGSVSTLTIQRTQQEDSAVYLCASSLWLAVQETQYFGPGTRLLVL.

The CDR3, as DNA: TGTGCCAGCAGGTTGAGAAGGTTTAGCGGATACGAGCAGTACTTC. It encodes CASRLRRFSGYEQYF. This chain connects TRBV6-5 to TRBJ2-7; a possible D gene is TRBD2 (6 bases). The CDR3 loop spans 15 amino acids. The germline gives CDR1 MNHEY, CDR2 SVGAGI. Between the trimmed V and J ends, which lost 6 bases and 4 bases, there was a span of 19 bases.

This chain uses TRBV5-6 with TRBJ1-1, with no clear D. Germline CDR1 is SGHDT and CDR2 is YYEEEE. The CDR3 is made up of 12 amino acids. The V end was cut by 0 bases, the J end by 4 bases, with 4 bases between. CDR3 bases: TGTGCCAGCAGCTTGGGTCCCACTGAAGCTTTCTTT. Translating gives CASSLGPTEAFF. Based on the CDR3 plus reference TRBV5-6 and TRBJ1-1, the full variable domain is DAGVTQSPTHLIKTRGQQVTLRCSPKSGHDTVSWYQQALGQGPQFIFQYYEEEERQRGNFPDRFSGHQFPNYSSELNVNALLLGDSALYLCASSLGPTEAFFGQGTRLTVV.

The chain joins TRBV12-5 to TRBJ1-5; TRBD1 aligns across 8 bases. The V gene end was trimmed by 3 bases and the J gene end by 2 bases; junction bases not matched to a gene: 18. The germline CDR1 and CDR2 sequences are LGHNT and FRNRAP. This CDR3 region has 20 residues. The CDR3 bases are TGTGCTAGTGGTTTTCGCCGGCGAGATCCCAGGGGGCCGCGCAATCAGCCCCAGCATTTT. Translating gives CASGFRRRDPRGPRNQPQHF.

The chain recombines TRBV14 with TRBJ2-1; the match to TRBD2 covers 10 bases. V shed 0 bases, J shed 9 bases, and the junction held 11 bases outside the gene matches. The CDR3 loop spans 17 amino acids. CDR1 and CDR2 from the germline V gene are SGHDN and FVKESK. This CDR3 is CASSQDWSSGSRSEQFF. The CDR3 region has the DNA TGTGCCAGCAGCCAAGATTGGTCTAGCGGGAGTAGGAGTGAGCAGTTCTTC.

The rearrangement uses TRBV29-1 and TRBJ2-5; D could derive from TRBD1 or TRBD2 (5 bases each). Germline values: CDR1 SQVTM, CDR2 ANQGSEA. The CDR3 contains 13 residues. Between the trimmed V and J ends, which lost 4 bases and 0 bases, there was a span of 9 bases. The CDR3 sequence is CSVGDGYQETQYF. The CDR3 nucleotides read TGCAGCGTTGGGGACGGCTACCAAGAGACCCAGTACTTC.

CDR3 sequence (DNA): TGCAGCGTTGAAGAGGGGGCGAGTGAAAAACTGTTTTTT. This gives the protein CSVEEGASEKLFF. The rearrangement uses TRBV29-1 and TRBJ1-4, with D maybe TRBD1 (6 bases). The CDR3 is 13 amino acids. The V end was cut by 0 bases, the J end by 7 bases, with 9 bases between. Germline values: CDR1 SQVTM, CDR2 ANQGSEA.

The rearrangement uses TRBV15 and TRBJ2-1, with 9 bases aligning to TRBD2. The CDR3 loop spans 16 amino acids. Trimming took 3 bases from V and 1 from J; bases not matched to a gene: 4. Germline values: CDR1 LNHNV, CDR2 YYDKDF (reference sequence). CDR3: CATSSLLAGSYNEQFF. In DNA, the CDR3 is TGTGCCACCAGCAGCCTTCTAGCGGGGTCCTACAATGAGCAGTTCTTC. Filled out from reference TRBV15 and TRBJ2-1, the complete variable domain reads DAMVIQNPRYQVTQFGKPVTLSCSQTLNHNVMYWYQQKSSQAPKLLFHYYDKDFNNEADTPDNFQSRRPNTSFCFLDIRSPGLGDTAMYLCATSSLLAGSYNEQFFGPGTRLTVL.

The chain is built from TRBV7-8 and TRBJ2-7; 7 nucleotides align to TRBD2. V gave up 4 bases and J gave up 0 bases; unmatched junction bases: 6. The CDR3 is 15 amino acids. Germline V gene data show CDR1 as SGHVS and CDR2 as FQNEAQ. The CDR3 here is CASSSSGEGSYEQYF. DNA of the CDR3: TGTGCCAGCAGCTCCAGCGGGGAGGGCTCCTACGAGCAGTACTTC.

The CDR3 is CAWSVKGSGELFF. CDR3 DNA sequence: TGTGCCTGGAGTGTGAAGGGATCCGGGGAGCTGTTTTTT. The genes are TRBV30 and TRBJ2-2; D not resolved. Germline CDR1 is GTSNPN and CDR2 is SVGIG (reference sequence). The CDR3 extends over 13 amino acids. The V gene lost 0 bases and the J gene lost 6 bases, with 8 bases spanning the gap.

This chain joins TRBV5-6 and TRBJ2-7, with D possibly TRBD2 on 6 matching bases. Trimming removed 4 bases from V and 1 base from J, with 12 bases in between. Per the germline V gene, CDR1 is SGHDT and CDR2 is YYEEEE. This CDR3 is 14 amino acids long. The CDR3: CASSPTRRSYEQYF. The CDR3 bases are TGTGCCAGCAGCCCGACTAGGCGGTCCTACGAGCAGTACTTC.

The V call is TRBV28, the J call TRBJ2-7; maybe TRBD1 (7 bases). CDR1 is MDHEN and CDR2 is SYDVKM in the germline V gene. Trimming removed 6 bases at V and 2 bases at J, with 14 bases between. The CDR3 runs 14 residues. CDR3 in amino acids: CASSLQGGAYEQYF. For the CDR3, the DNA is TGTGCCAGCAGCCTTCAGGGGGGAGCCTACGAGCAGTACTTC.

The sample holds one count of this clone. As DNA, the CDR3 is TGCGCCAGCAGCCAAGGGTGGGGGGGTCGAGATACGCAGTATTTT. Residues: CASSQGWGGRDTQYF. The chain uses TRBV4-1 and TRBJ2-3, with 7 positions matching TRBD2. Germline CDR1 reads MGHRA; CDR2 reads YSYEKL. CDR3 length: 15 amino acids. The V gene end was trimmed by 1 base and the J gene end by 5 bases; junction bases not matched to a gene: 6.